Below, 31 T cell receptor beta chains from the same sample are listed, as sequenced in a study of cytomegalovirus exposure and HLA in healthy donors. TCRdb's table, derived via immunoSEQ multiplex PCR, lists solely in-frame clones and lacks some. In the table there are about 220,000 clones, 75% to 90% of which are singletons. Material: PBMCs. These TCRs come from a woman in her twenties or thirties in good health and CMV-seropositive.

The chain has TRBV27 and TRBJ2-5; perhaps TRBD2 as D (5 bases). Germline V gene data show CDR1 as MNHEY and CDR2 as SMNVEV (reference sequence). V gave up 7 bases and J gave up 10 bases, with 16 bases separating them. CDR3 length: 12 residues. CDR3 sequence reads: CASTEREEGQYF. Written as DNA, the CDR3 is TGTGCCAGCACGGAAAGGGAAGAGGGCCAGTACTTC.

This chain uses TRBV4-2 with TRBJ1-4; no clear D gene. From germline, CDR1 is LGHNA and CDR2 YNFKEQ. This CDR3 has 14 amino acids. The V end lost 7 bases, the J end lost 4 bases, and 13 bases lay between the germline ends. The CDR3 protein is CASTHTPSNEKLFF. The CDR3 region has the DNA TGTGCCAGCACCCACACTCCGAGTAATGAAAAACTGTTTTTT.

The V and J genes are TRBV10-3 and TRBJ2-7; D gene ambiguous. Trimming stripped 4 bases from V and 1 base from J, with 8 bases between. From germline, CDR1 is ENHRY and CDR2 SYGVKD. CDR3 size: 13 residues. CDR3 sequence (DNA): TGTGCCATCAGTGTCGGAAGTTCCTACGAGCAGTACTTC. The encoded protein is CAISVGSSYEQYF.

The chain uses TRBV6-6 and TRBJ2-7; possible D gene TRBD2, 6 bases. Germline V gene lookup returns CDR1 MNHNY and CDR2 SVGAGI (reference sequence). The CDR3 is 16 residues long. The V end lost 0 bases, the J end lost 2 bases, and 14 bases lay between the germline ends. The CDR3 spells CASSYSRLANTYEQYF. The CDR3, as DNA: TGTGCCAGCAGTTACTCGAGGCTAGCGAATACCTACGAGCAGTACTTC.

The chain has TRBV6-5 and TRBJ2-6; D not resolved. Trimming took off 2 bases at V and 4 bases at J, with 9 bases between the two ends. The CDR3 extends over 15 amino acids. Germline V gene sequence: CDR1 MNHEY, CDR2 SVGAGI. The CDR3 bases are TGTGCCAGCAGTTACACTGGTCCCGGGGCCAACGTCCTGACTTTC. This encodes CASSYTGPGANVLTF.

In this sample, this clone turned up a few times. The chain joins TRBV2 to TRBJ2-7; TRBD2 agrees at 8 bases. Germline V gene data show CDR1 as SNHLY and CDR2 as FYNNEI. V shed 7 bases, J shed 5 bases, and the junction held 7 bases outside the gene matches. This CDR3 comprises 13 residues. The CDR3 loop reads CASTGSGIDEQYF. For the CDR3, the DNA is TGTGCCAGCACCGGTAGCGGGATAGACGAGCAGTACTTC.

The V call is TRBV5-1, the J call TRBJ1-1; 9 bases match TRBD1. The germline gives CDR1 SGHRS, CDR2 YFSETQ. Trimming at V came to 2 bases and at J to 5 bases, leaving 4 bases not matched to a gene. This CDR3 is built from 14 residues. The CDR3: CASSFGQGRTEAFF. DNA of the CDR3: TGCGCCAGCAGCTTTGGACAGGGGAGGACTGAAGCTTTCTTT.

The genes are TRBV21-1 and TRBJ2-1; TRBD2 is the table's D call and was not checked against the DNA. TRBV21-1 is termed a pseudogene. The CDR3 has 17 amino acids. The CDR3 bases are TGTGCCAGCAGCGCAAGGACTAGCGGGACACACTACAATGAGCAGTTCTTC. It is translated as CASSARTSGTHYNEQFF.

V and J are TRBV27 and TRBJ2-7, with no clear D. V was clipped by 3 bases and J by 4 bases, with 10 bases between them. Per the germline V gene, CDR1 is MNHEY and CDR2 is SMNVEV (reference sequence). The CDR3 covers 13 residues. This CDR3 is CASSFGNRYEQYF. The CDR3 bases are TGTGCCAGCAGTTTTGGGAACCGGTACGAGCAGTACTTC.

The chain has TRBV28 and TRBJ2-5; the match to TRBD1 covers 9 bases. The CDR3 spans 14 residues. The germline V gene has CDR1 MDHEN and CDR2 SYDVKM. The V gene end was trimmed by 0 bases and the J gene end by 4 bases; junction bases not matched to a gene: 0. The CDR3 spells CASSLWTGGETQYF. The CDR3 DNA is TGTGCCAGCAGTTTATGGACAGGGGGAGAGACCCAGTACTTC.

This rearrangement joins TRBV7-3 to TRBJ2-3; 7 bases are a match to TRBD2. The junction had 5 bases not matched to a gene; V was cut back by 5 bases and J by 6 bases. Germline assignment: CDR1 SGHTA and CDR2 FQGTGA. There are 13 residues in the CDR3. CDR3 sequence reads: CASSRDGGDTQYF. The CDR3, as DNA: TGTGCCAGCAGCCGGGACGGGGGGGATACGCAGTATTTT.

The chain employs TRBV10-1 and TRBJ1-3; no definite D call. The germline V gene has CDR1 WNHNN and CDR2 SYGVQD (reference sequence). The V and J ends lost 10 bases and 2 bases respectively, with 6 bases between them. This CDR3 has 11 residues. The CDR3 sequence: CATTTGNTIYF. CDR3 nucleotides: TGCGCCACGACCACTGGAAACACCATATATTTT.

This rearrangement joins TRBV7-2 to TRBJ2-7, with TRBD2 identical over 7 bases. This CDR3 has 14 amino acids. The V and J ends lost 1 base and 5 bases, in that order; junction bases with no gene match: 5. The germline V gene encodes CDR1 SGHTA and CDR2 FQGNSA. The CDR3 loop reads CASSLDRGRDEQYF. As DNA, the CDR3 is TGTGCCAGCAGCTTAGATCGGGGGAGGGACGAGCAGTACTTC.

The V call is TRBV7-2, the J call TRBJ2-1, with D possibly TRBD2 on 6 matching bases. V was pared by 5 bases and J by 4 bases, with 18 bases between. Looked up from germline, CDR1 is SGHTA and CDR2 is FQGNSA. CDR3 length equals 16 residues. Here the CDR3 reads CASSPHTGVTYNEQFF. The CDR3 coding sequence is TGTGCCAGCAGCCCCCATACGGGGGTCACATACAATGAGCAGTTCTTC.

This CDR3 is CASSLAGGSGELFF. CDR3 bases: TGTGCCAGCAGCTTAGCCGGGGGATCCGGGGAGCTGTTTTTT. The chain employs TRBV7-9 and TRBJ2-2; tentatively, D is TRBD2 (6 bases). Germline CDR1 reads SEHNR; CDR2 reads FQNEAQ (reference sequence). V was clipped by 0 bases and J by 6 bases, with 8 bases between them. This CDR3 spans 14 amino acids. Full variable domain (missing parts from reference TRBV7-9 and TRBJ2-2): DTGVSQNPRHKITKRGQNVTFRCDPISEHNRLYWYRQTLGQGPEFLTYFQNEAQLEKSRLLSDRFSAERPKGSFSTLEIQRTEQGDSAMYLCASSLAGGSGELFFGEGSRLTVL.

This sequence joins TRBV4-1 and TRBJ2-7, with D perhaps matching TRBD1 (8 bases). V gave up 2 bases and J gave up 5 bases, with 16 bases separating them. CDR1 is MGHRA, CDR2 YSYEKL, per germline. CDR3 length: 15 amino acids. The CDR3: CASSQLLTGGDEQYF. The CDR3 DNA follows: TGCGCCAGCAGCCAACTCCTCACAGGGGGGGACGAGCAGTACTTC.

This chain joins TRBV9 and TRBJ2-7, with 8 bases fitting TRBD1. Germline V gene lookup returns CDR1 SGDLS and CDR2 YYNGEE. V shed 2 bases and J 4 bases; nucleotides not matched to a gene: 8. The CDR3 runs 15 residues. The CDR3 region is CASSVAPGQVYEQYF. The CDR3 region has the DNA TGTGCCAGCAGCGTGGCTCCGGGACAGGTGTACGAGCAGTACTTC.

The CDR3: CATSRVGLTDTQYF. DNA for the CDR3: TGTGCCACCAGCAGAGTGGGACTAACAGATACGCAGTATTTT. The chain recombines TRBV15 with TRBJ2-3; 7 bases map to TRBD2. The CDR3 contains 14 residues. Germline trimming cut 1 base from V and 3 bases from J; bases unmatched to any gene: 1. Germline V gives CDR1 LNHNV, CDR2 YYDKDF (reference sequence).

The CDR3 DNA reads as TGTGCCAGCAGCATCGGTTCCAATCAGCCCCAGCATTTT. This encodes CASSIGSNQPQHF. J is TRBJ1-5 and V is TRBV9; no firm D call. Germline lookup yields CDR1 SGDLS and CDR2 YYNGEE. Trimming stripped 4 bases from V and 3 bases from J, with 8 bases between. The CDR3 loop spans 13 amino acids.

The V and J genes are TRBV28 and TRBJ2-7; weak D call: TRBD1 (6 bases). Germline assignment: CDR1 MDHEN and CDR2 SYDVKM. Between the trimmed V and J ends, which lost 2 bases and 5 bases, there was a span of 7 bases. This CDR3 has 12 residues. DNA for the CDR3: TGTGCCAGCAGTTTAGGGGGCAACGAGCAGTACTTC. As protein: CASSLGGNEQYF.

J is TRBJ2-7 and V is TRBV2, with D possibly TRBD2 on 7 matching bases. CDR1 and CDR2 from the germline V gene are SNHLY and FYNNEI. Trimming shortened V by 2 bases and J by 0 bases, and 17 bases separated the two germline ends. The CDR3 contains 17 residues. CDR3 nucleotide sequence: TGTGCCAGCAGTGAATCCCTCGGCGGGGGCAGCTCCTACGAGCAGTACTTC. Protein: CASSESLGGGSSYEQYF.

The V gene is TRBV4-1, the J gene TRBJ2-6, with D hard to call. The CDR3 consists of 19 residues. V shed 5 bases and J shed 0 bases, with 20 bases lying between them. Germline lookup yields CDR1 MGHRA and CDR2 YSYEKL. The CDR3, as DNA: TGCGCCAGCAGCGAAAAGGGCCGCCGGCTATACTCTGGGGCCAACGTCCTGACTTTC. Translation: CASSEKGRRLYSGANVLTF.

The chain employs TRBV14 and TRBJ2-7, with D perhaps TRBD1 (6 bases). Germline-derived CDR1 and CDR2 are SGHDN and FVKESK. V was trimmed by 1 base and J by 2 bases, leaving 12 bases between them. This CDR3 spans 15 amino acids. The CDR3 protein is CASSQVTGSTYEQYF. The CDR3 DNA follows: TGTGCCAGCAGCCAAGTGACAGGTTCGACCTACGAGCAGTACTTC.

The chain has TRBV14 and TRBJ1-1; 10 bases fit TRBD1. The CDR3 runs to 16 residues. Germline CDR1 reads SGHDN; CDR2 reads FVKESK. After removal of 5 bases from V and 8 bases from J, the junction contained 14 bases not matched to a gene. This chain's CDR3 is CASSAPGQGRIREAFF. CDR3 sequence (DNA): TGTGCCAGCAGCGCCCCGGGACAGGGGAGGATTCGGGAAGCTTTCTTT.

V usage is TRBV27 and J usage is TRBJ2-5, with 8 bases lining up with TRBD1. This CDR3 spans 14 amino acids. V shed 5 bases and J 5 bases; nucleotides not matched to a gene: 7. In germline, CDR1 is MNHEY, CDR2 SMNVEV (reference sequence). The CDR3 protein is CASSLTRTGETQYF. The CDR3 DNA reads TGTGCCAGCAGTCTAACCAGGACAGGGGAGACCCAGTACTTC.

The chain uses TRBV6-5 and TRBJ1-1; D unclear. Germline V gene lookup returns CDR1 MNHEY and CDR2 SVGAGI. This CDR3 has 14 amino acids. V lost 0 bases and J lost 1, with 6 bases in between. The CDR3 region has the DNA TGTGCCAGCAGTTACTCCCTAACGAACACTGAAGCTTTCTTT. Protein: CASSYSLTNTEAFF.

The V gene is TRBV6-1, the J gene TRBJ2-7; 8 bases agree with TRBD2. Trimming cost V 3 bases and J 2 bases; bases outside gene matches: 6. From germline, CDR1 is MNHNS and CDR2 SASEGT. This CDR3 is built from 15 residues. The chain's CDR3 is CASSDGREAAYEQYF. CDR3 nucleotides: TGTGCCAGCAGTGACGGGCGGGAGGCCGCCTACGAGCAGTACTTC.

The V call is TRBV5-4, the J call TRBJ2-2, with TRBD2 matching 11 bases. Per the germline V gene, CDR1 is SGHNT and CDR2 is YYREEE (reference sequence). This CDR3 contains 16 residues. V lost 0 bases and J lost 7; bases outside the gene matches: 5. The CDR3 sequence: CASSLGLAGNDGELFF. The CDR3 nucleotides are TGTGCCAGCAGCTTGGGACTAGCGGGGAACGACGGGGAGCTGTTTTTT. The full variable domain, its missing parts supplied by reference TRBV5-4 and TRBJ2-2, is ETGVTQSPTHLIKTRGQQVTLRCSSQSGHNTVSWYQQALGQGPQFIFQYYREEENGRGNFPPRFSGLQFPNYSSELNVNALELDDSALYLCASSLGLAGNDGELFFGEGSRLTVL.

J is TRBJ2-5 and V is TRBV25-1; D gene unclear. Germline V gives CDR1 MGHDK, CDR2 SYGVNS. This CDR3 is built from 11 residues. V was pared by 0 bases and J by 5 bases, with 1 base between. DNA of the CDR3: TGTGCCAGCAGTGAATACGAGACCCAGTACTTC. Its protein is CASSEYETQYF.

The V and J genes are TRBV27 and TRBJ2-3, with a weak D call TRBD2 (6 bases). V was clipped by 1 base and J by 3 bases, with 14 bases between them. CDR1 is MNHEY and CDR2 is SMNVEV in the germline V gene (reference sequence). The CDR3 is 16 residues long. This CDR3 is CASSLLAGWATDTQYF. The CDR3 DNA is TGTGCCAGCAGTTTATTGGCGGGATGGGCTACAGATACGCAGTATTTT.

The chain recombines TRBV29-1 with TRBJ1-2, with 12 positions matching TRBD1. CDR1 is SQVTM, CDR2 ANQGSEA, per germline. V lost 4 bases and J lost 4; bases outside the gene matches: 4. The CDR3 is 14 residues long. As DNA, the CDR3 is TGCAGCGTTGCCGGGACAGGGGGCTCCTATGGCTACACCTTC. Translation gives CSVAGTGGSYGYTF.